The rows below give T cell receptor beta chains drawn from one sample of a study of CD8 T cells in ankylosing spondylitis. TCRdb analysed the 5' RACE reads with MiXCR anew, one entry per CDR3 protein. This table has under 300,000 distinct CDR3 sequences, approximately 12% appearing once. The sample taken for sequencing was blood, either unsorted or a sorted T cell fraction (not recorded which). All receptors come from a male donor with ankylosing spondylitis or in good health (not recorded which). Both conserved end residues are part of each CDR3. The D gene is left open where the match is weak. Clone size is not always given. Where it is, it says once, few, many or a class for expanded clones.

V	size	D	J	length	DNA	CDR3
TRBV7-3	NA	TRBD1	TRBJ2-1	15	TGTGCCAGCAGCCGAGGGGACAGCTCCTACAATGAGCAGTTCTTC	CASSRGDSSYNEQFF
TRBV28	many	TRBD2	TRBJ2-3	21	TGTGCCAGCAGCCCTACCACCCTAGCGGGAGGGAGGTTCTTTAGCACAGATACGCAGTATTTT	CASSPTTLAGGRFFSTDTQYF
TRBV6-1	NA	TRBD2	TRBJ2-7	15	TGTGCCAGCAGTGAAGATGGGACTAGCTCCTACGAGCAGTACTTC	CASSEDGTSSYEQYF
TRBV5-1	many	NA	TRBJ1-2	13	TGCGCCAGCAGCTTGACAGGGTTAGATGGCTACACCTTC	CASSLTGLDGYTF
TRBV24-1	many	NA	TRBJ2-1	15	TGTGCCACCGCCCTCAGGGCAGGCTCCTACAATGAGCAGTTCTTC	CATALRAGSYNEQFF
TRBV12-3/TRBV12-4	many	NA	TRBJ2-5	13	TGTGCCAGCAGTTTCTCGGGGGAAGAGACCCAGTACTTC	CASSFSGEETQYF
TRBV5-1	few	NA	TRBJ2-7	12	TGCGCCAGCAGCTTGCTCGAGTCGGAGCAGTACTTC	CASSLLESEQYF
TRBV7-3	NA	NA	TRBJ2-3	13	TGTGCCAGCAGCTCCCATAGCACAGATACGCAGTATTTT	CASSSHSTDTQYF
TRBV20-1	many	NA	TRBJ2-3	15	TGCAGTGCTACAATGGGACCGAATCGACCAGATACGCAGTATTTT	CSATMGPNRPDTQYF
TRBV5-1	few	TRBD2	TRBJ2-3	15	TGCGCCAGCAGCAAGACTAGCGGTAGCACAGATACGCAGTATTTT	CASSKTSGSTDTQYF
TRBV20-1	many	NA	TRBJ1-5	14	TGCAGTGCCCATCCGACAGCTAGCAATCAGCCCCAGCATTTT	CSAHPTASNQPQHF
TRBV12-5	many	NA	TRBJ2-7	13	TGTGCTAGTGGTGGACGGATTGCCTACGAGCAGTACTTC	CASGGRIAYEQYF
TRBV6-5	NA	TRBD1	TRBJ1-1	13	TGTGCCAGCAGTTACAGGGGGCATACTGAAGCTTTCTTT	CASSYRGHTEAFF
TRBV14	few	NA	TRBJ2-1	15	TGTGCCAGCAGCGATTCTAGTTCCCCGTGGGTAGAGCAGTTCTTC	CASSDSSSPWVEQFF
TRBV6-1	many	NA	TRBJ2-2	15	TGTGCCAGCAGCAGCAGACTCGCGAACACCGGGGAGCTGTTTTTT	CASSSRLANTGELFF
TRBV5-5	NA	NA	TRBJ2-3	15	TGTGCCAGCAGCTTGTCGTCCTCTAGCACAGATACGCAGTATTTT	CASSLSSSSTDTQYF
TRBV5-1	many	NA	TRBJ2-3	16	TGCGCCAGCAGCTTGTCGACGGGAGCAATTACAGATACGCAGTATTTT	CASSLSTGAITDTQYF
TRBV7-3	NA	NA	TRBJ2-3	14	TGTGCCAGCAGCTCCGGCGGGAGCACAGATACGCAGTATTTT	CASSSGGSTDTQYF
TRBV20-1	many	NA	TRBJ1-5	15	TGCAGTGCTGGCCCGCGGACAGTCGGCAATCAGCCCCAGCATTTT	CSAGPRTVGNQPQHF
TRBV11-2	many	TRBD1	TRBJ2-4	13	TGTGCCAGCAGCTCTGGGACAGGAAACATTCAGTACTTC	CASSSGTGNIQYF
TRBV20-1	many	NA	TRBJ2-5	12	TGCAGTGCTTTCGGGGCTCGGGAGACCCAGTACTTC	CSAFGARETQYF
TRBV20-1	many	NA	TRBJ2-7	13	TGCAGTGCTAGAACCCGACAGCTCTACGAGCAGTACTTC	CSARTRQLYEQYF
TRBV5-1	few	TRBD1	TRBJ1-1	13	TGCGCCAGCAGTCGGACAGGGGAACCCCGGGCTTTCTTT	CASSRTGEPRAFF
TRBV29-1	few	NA	TRBJ2-7	10	TGCAGCGTCCGGGAACACGAGCAGTACTTC	CSVREHEQYF
TRBV7-3	NA	TRBD1	TRBJ1-2	15	TGTGCCAGCAGCGCCCAAACAGGGGAGCGGTATGGCTACACCTTC	CASSAQTGERYGYTF
TRBV12-3/TRBV12-4	many	TRBD1	TRBJ1-1	14	TGTGCCAGCAGTGGACAGGGGATGAACACTGAAGCTTTCTTT	CASSGQGMNTEAFF
TRBV7-3	NA	NA	TRBJ2-5	14	TGTGCCAGCAGCCTCCACGGGTTACAAGAGACCCAGTACTTC	CASSLHGLQETQYF
TRBV12-3/TRBV12-4	few	TRBD2	TRBJ2-2	15	TGTGCCAGCAGTTTCATAGCGGGTAACACCGGGGAGCTGTTTTTT	CASSFIAGNTGELFF
TRBV28	NA	NA	TRBJ2-4	12	TGTGCCAGCGGGACTTCGTCAGGCATTCAGTACTTC	CASGTSSGIQYF
TRBV30	NA	TRBD2	TRBJ2-1	15	TGTGCCTGGAGTGGGCTAGCGGGAGGGTTAAATGAGCAGTTCTTC	CAWSGLAGGLNEQFF
TRBV4-1	many	NA	TRBJ1-2	14	TGCGCCAGCAGCTCTCGCGTAAGGAGGGGCGGCTACACCTTC	CASSSRVRRGGYTF
TRBV10-2	many	NA	TRBJ2-7	15	TGCGCCAGCATTGAAAAGGTGGACGGTAGTTCGGAGCAGTACTTC	CASIEKVDGSSEQYF
TRBV12-3/TRBV12-4	few	NA	TRBJ2-1	14	TGTGCCAGCAGCAGGACCGGCTCCTACAATGAGCAGTTCTTC	CASSRTGSYNEQFF
TRBV28	few	NA	TRBJ2-5	15	TGTGCCACCCAAAGGGGGGACAGCACCTTTGGGACCCAGTACTTC	CATQRGDSTFGTQYF
TRBV7-6	few	TRBD2	TRBJ2-5	15	TGTGCCAGCAGTGACCTAGCGGCGGCGCAAGAGACCCAGTACTTC	CASSDLAAAQETQYF
TRBV29-1	NA	TRBD1	TRBJ2-5	14	TGCAGCTCCACCGGGGGACAGGGCCAAGAGACCCAGTACTTC	CSSTGGQGQETQYF
TRBV10-3	NA	NA	TRBJ2-5	11	TGTGCCATCAGTGAGAAAGAGACCCAGTACTTC	CAISEKETQYF
TRBV7-3	few	TRBD1	TRBJ1-6	17	TGTGCCAGCAGCTTAACAGGGGGCGCTTCCTATAATTCACCCCTCCACTTT	CASSLTGGASYNSPLHF
TRBV6-1	few	NA	TRBJ1-1	13	TGTGCCAGCGCGGACGGCATGAACACTGAAGCTTTCTTT	CASADGMNTEAFF
TRBV28	few	NA	TRBJ2-7	12	TGTGCCAGTAGTGGCAGAGAGTTCGAGCAGTACTTC	CASSGREFEQYF
TRBV6-4	NA	NA	TRBJ2-3	15	TGTGCCAGCAGTGACGCTGGGGGCCCCGCAGATACGCAGTATTTT	CASSDAGGPADTQYF
TRBV5-1	many	TRBD1	TRBJ2-1	13	TGCGCCAGCCGGACAGGAACGTACAATGAGCAGTTCTTC	CASRTGTYNEQFF
TRBV19	many	NA	TRBJ2-4	14	TGTGCCAGTAGTATAAAGGGGCGTGAGAACATTCAGTACTTC	CASSIKGRENIQYF
TRBV3-1	NA	NA	TRBJ1-2	15	TGTGCCAGCAGCCAAGATCCGCAGGCACTTTCCGGCTACACCTTC	CASSQDPQALSGYTF
TRBV5-1	many	NA	TRBJ2-2	16	TGCGCCAGCAGCTTGGCTGCCGGGGGCCTGCCCGGGGAGCTGTTTTTT	CASSLAAGGLPGELFF
TRBV20-1	many	NA	TRBJ1-6	15	TGCAGTGCTAGCCTTAACTCGGGGATAGATTCACCCCTCCACTTT	CSASLNSGIDSPLHF
TRBV3-1	many	NA	TRBJ2-3	19	TGTGCCAGCAGCCAAGAAGTTTCGGGGATTTTAGCTAGCACAGATACGCAGTATTTT	CASSQEVSGILASTDTQYF